This TCR beta chain was retrieved from a study of identical twins (dated by TCRdb to 2016 to 2017). With respect to the entire study: The study deep-sequenced TCR alpha and beta repertoires from monozygotic twins, unrelated adults of various ages and cord blood to test whether fetal clonotypes persist. To rule out contamination, replicate twin experiments were performed at different times with different library preparation protocols. Study-wide conclusions, independent of this receptor: Invariant T cells such as MAIT and iNKT could partly confound zero-insertion analyses, though diverse VJ usage argued against this for most clonotypes. Compared with coincidental sharing between unrelated individuals, out-of-frame TCR alpha sequences shared between twins had an excess of sequences with low generation probability. The excess sharing between twins in beta out-of-frame sequences was weaker because fewer shared sequences reduced the signal-to-noise ratio. Fewer insertions were carried by abundant cord blood beta clonotypes; a weaker similar trend was observed in young adult naive repertoires, while no such trend was observed in memory repertoires. Because the same donors could not be followed over many years, conclusions were based on cross-sectional statistical analysis. In monozygotic twins, out-of-frame TCR alpha sharing was systematically underestimated by recombination models, although the models agreed with sharing between unrelated individuals.

This clonotype has at least ten counts. Its antigen target is currently unknown. One base away there is no much larger clone; base qualities are not given. There are 16 amino acids in the CDR3, from cysteine to phenylalanine inclusive. The entry retains the CDR3 DNA only, 48 bases that are in frame from base 1. The germline V gene encodes CDR1 ENHRY and CDR2 SYGVKD. The junction shows trimming of 7 bases on V and 1 base on J, and the gene matches do not reach 8 bases of it. Every donor was a healthy Caucasian. The twin cohort comprised three pairs of female monozygotic twins, all aged roughly 18 to 29 years. Positive isolation kits from Invitrogen were used to isolate CD4+ and CD8+ T cell populations. Library preparation used 5' RACE. The instrument given in TCRdb is Illumina HiSeq 2000. A universal primer binding site was introduced by template switching, and a unique molecular identifier was present in the final cDNA, enabling accurate counting of TCR cDNA molecules. Specific primers in the conserved constant-segment region were used to synthesize first-strand cDNA for TCR alpha and beta chains. Each cDNA library was double barcoded, with a SMART-Mk sample barcode plus Illumina barcodes, to control for contamination. Two successive PCR steps introduced TruSeq adapter sequences along with Illumina sample barcodes. The Illumina HiSeq platform was used with custom primers to sequence TCR alpha and beta cDNA libraries. On the study's bioinformatics: Unique molecular identifiers were extracted from raw reads with MiGEC, and CDR3 positions were determined with MiXCR. For each individual, recombination models were inferred using an EM algorithm with the repgenHMM and IGoR tools. The tcR package in R was used for shared clonotype analysis, with sharing normalized by the product of cloneset sizes. To study raw recombination without the effects of thymic and clonal selection, out-of-frame nonproductive sequences were analyzed. The raw public data were reprocessed by TCRdb itself: fastp quality trimming at Q25, MiXCR clonotype calling, in-frame beta chains only. For every CDR3 protein sequence, its rows merge into one entry that carries the most common genes and DNA. TCRdb's processing, not the study's, gives the V and J calls here. Counted in this sample were a few hundred thousand distinct CDR3 sequences; 14% of them appeared once. Of the sample, approximately 0.98% is held by the ten largest clones.

The sample was also linked to a second study, of yellow fever vaccine responses in identical twins. Drawing on the second study: The T cell response to vaccination in identical twins was reported by the authors to appear partly convergent and partly personalized. Focusing on identical twins, the study followed the T cell clones that responded to the vaccine, and did so with precision.

The TCR sequence derives from a woman aged 18-30 years in good health. What was sequenced was CD4+ T cells sorted from blood. The chain is assembled from TRBV10-3 and TRBJ2-1; 9 bases in the junction line up with TRBD2. The CDR3 sequence is CAIKSTTSGSYNEQFF. The DNA reads TGTGCCATCAAGAGCACGACTAGCGGTTCCTACAATGAGCAGTTCTTC.